A single sample is the source of the 17 T cell receptor beta chains below, sequenced in a study of blood T cell repertoires in COVID-19. Measured with immunoSEQ multiplex PCR; TCRdb has only the in-frame clones, and not every one. The sample has 180,000 or so clones; around 90% are singletons. The sequenced sample consisted of peripheral blood. The receptors were sampled from a man in his forties or fifties with acute or convalescent COVID-19.

The chain is built from TRBV2 and TRBJ2-3, with D maybe TRBD2 (6 bases). Trimming cost V 7 bases and J 2 bases, with 13 bases left between them. The CDR3 extends over 14 amino acids. Germline lookup yields CDR1 SNHLY and CDR2 FYNNEI. The CDR3 sequence is CASNGGGHTDTQYF. CDR3 in DNA: TGTGCCAGCAACGGAGGAGGGCACACAGATACGCAGTATTTT.

The rearrangement joins TRBV27 to TRBJ2-7, with D possibly matching TRBD1 (6 bases). Per the germline V gene, CDR1 is MNHEY and CDR2 is SMNVEV (reference sequence). The CDR3 runs 13 residues. Trimming stripped 8 bases from V and 4 bases from J, with 15 bases between. The CDR3 sequence is CASRYRARYEQYF. The CDR3 DNA is TGTGCCAGCCGCTACAGGGCAAGGTACGAGCAGTACTTC.

V gene TRBV27 combines with J gene TRBJ1-2; tentatively, D is TRBD1 (6 bases). Germline CDR1 reads MNHEY; CDR2 reads SMNVEV (reference sequence). The CDR3 has 12 amino acids. Trimming left V 0 bases short and J 10 bases short, with 9 bases between. CDR3 protein: CASSLSGGDYTF. DNA for the CDR3: TGTGCCAGCAGTTTATCAGGGGGTGACTACACCTTC.

The CDR3 loop is CASSLRGFTGELFF. The CDR3 nucleotides read TGTGCCAGCAGTTTGAGGGGGTTCACCGGGGAGCTGTTTTTT. J is TRBJ2-2 and V is TRBV28, with a weak D call TRBD1 (6 bases). Germline CDR1 reads MDHEN; CDR2 reads SYDVKM. This CDR3 comprises 14 residues. Trimming took off 3 bases at V and 4 bases at J, with 9 bases between the two ends.

This rearrangement joins TRBV4-2 to TRBJ1-1; D unresolved. Trimming removed 1 base from V and 6 bases from J, with 15 bases in between. CDR3 length: 15 residues. Per the germline V gene, CDR1 is LGHNA and CDR2 is YNFKEQ. The CDR3 here is CASSQARPTQAEAFF. In nucleotides, the CDR3 is TGTGCCAGCAGCCAAGCTCGACCCACCCAGGCTGAAGCTTTCTTT.

As regards this clone: This specimen includes other DNA sequences encoding the same CDR3. This sequence joins TRBV28 and TRBJ1-5, with 8 bases lining up with TRBD1. In germline, CDR1 is MDHEN, CDR2 SYDVKM. The junction had 6 bases not matched to a gene; V was cut back by 3 bases and J by 5 bases. The CDR3 covers 15 residues. The CDR3 sequence: CASSFRDRLYQPQHF. The CDR3 DNA is TGTGCCAGCAGTTTTAGGGACAGGCTATATCAGCCCCAGCATTTT.

The rearrangement uses TRBV14 and TRBJ2-7; a possible D gene is TRBD1 (6 bases). Trimming pared 5 bases from V and 2 bases from J, leaving 16 bases between. This CDR3 spans 15 amino acids. Germline V lookup: CDR1 SGHDN, CDR2 FVKESK. For the CDR3, the DNA is TGTGCCAGCAGCTCTTTCCAGGGGCCTACCTACGAGCAGTACTTC. It yields the protein CASSSFQGPTYEQYF.

The rearrangement links TRBV7-9 to TRBJ2-1; 8 bases map to TRBD2. Germline trimming cut 4 bases from V and 4 bases from J; bases unmatched to any gene: 6. The CDR3 is 15 residues long. Per germline, CDR1 SEHNR and CDR2 FQNEAQ (reference sequence). The CDR3, as DNA: TGTGCCAGCAGCTCAAGCGGGAGAGGGTACAATGAGCAGTTCTTC. Translating gives CASSSSGRGYNEQFF.

The chain has TRBV6-5 and TRBJ1-3; TRBD1 might be the D (5 bases). Germline-derived CDR1 and CDR2 are MNHEY and SVGAGI. The length of the CDR3 is 15 residues. The V gene lost 5 bases and the J gene lost 0 bases, with 11 bases spanning the gap. The CDR3 DNA is TGTGCCAGCAGTCAGCCGGGGGTCTCTGGAAACACCATATATTTT. Translation gives CASSQPGVSGNTIYF.

DNA for the CDR3: TGTGCCAGCAGCCCAACTCGGGGGGAGTCAGATACGCAGTATTTT. Amino acid sequence: CASSPTRGESDTQYF. The V call is TRBV7-2, the J call TRBJ2-3; TRBD2 aligns across 7 bases. From germline, CDR1 is SGHTA and CDR2 FQGNSA. The ends lost 5 bases at V and 4 bases at J; junction bases unmatched: 9. The CDR3 sequence is 15 residues long.

This chain uses TRBV29-1 with TRBJ1-2, with a possible D match to TRBD1 (5 bases). V was trimmed by 5 bases and J by 8 bases, leaving 15 bases between them. Germline assignment: CDR1 SQVTM and CDR2 ANQGSEA. The CDR3 consists of 12 residues. The DNA of the CDR3 is TGCAGCGTTCTGACCAGGGCCAAGGGCTACACCTTC. Translated: CSVLTRAKGYTF.

This clone came up a few times. V is TRBV5-8 and J is TRBJ1-6, with D uncertain. Trimming stripped 0 bases from V and 10 bases from J, with 14 bases between. This CDR3 is 15 amino acids long. The germline V gene encodes CDR1 SGHTS and CDR2 YDEGEE. CDR3 amino acids: CASSLVVLSSSPLHF. CDR3 nucleotides: TGTGCCAGCAGCTTGGTCGTCCTCTCTTCGTCACCCCTCCACTTT.

The chain joins TRBV5-1 to TRBJ1-1, with a possible D match to TRBD1 (6 bases). The length of the CDR3 is 14 residues. Germline CDR1 SGHRS, CDR2 YFSETQ. Trimming shortened V by 5 bases and J by 5 bases, and 16 bases separated the two germline ends. The CDR3 DNA sequence: TGCGCCAGCAGTGTACAGGGCCCAAAGACTGAAGCTTTCTTT. It yields the protein CASSVQGPKTEAFF. Complete variable domain (other parts from reference TRBV5-1 and TRBJ1-1): KAGVTQTPRYLIKTRGQQVTLSCSPISGHRSVSWYQQTPGQGLQFLFEYFSETQRNKGNFPGRFSGRQFSNSRSEMNVSTLELGDSALYLCASSVQGPKTEAFFGQGTRLTVV.

This clone was seen a handful of times. In DNA, the CDR3 is TGTGCCAGCAGCTTGGAACGGGAGAAGGGCCGGAATGAGCAGTTCTTC. This sequence encodes CASSLEREKGRNEQFF. This chain links TRBV5-4 with TRBJ2-1, with D perhaps matching TRBD2 (6 bases). V was clipped by 0 bases and J by 7 bases, with 17 bases between them. The CDR3 consists of 16 residues. Germline V gene lookup returns CDR1 SGHNT and CDR2 YYREEE (reference sequence).

This clone was counted only a few times. J is TRBJ1-6 and V is TRBV9; 7 bases are shared with TRBD1. The trim removed 4 bases at V and 7 bases at J, leaving 5 bases unmatched. The CDR3 is 14 residues long. The germline V gene encodes CDR1 SGDLS and CDR2 YYNGEE. The CDR3 bases are TGTGCCAGCAGCCCGGGACAGAAAAATTCACCCCTCCACTTT. The encoded protein is CASSPGQKNSPLHF.

The chain uses TRBV12-3 or TRBV12-4 and TRBJ2-1; 7 bases map to TRBD2. This CDR3 spans 13 amino acids. Trimming at V came to 7 bases and at J to 0 bases, leaving 0 bases not matched to a gene. The CDR3 sequence: CASTSGSYNEQFF. The CDR3, as DNA: TGTGCCAGCACTAGCGGCTCCTACAATGAGCAGTTCTTC.

V usage is TRBV28 and J usage is TRBJ1-2, with 7 bases identical to TRBD1. This CDR3 comprises 17 residues. V lost 2 bases and J lost 6; bases outside the gene matches: 15. From germline, CDR1 is MDHEN and CDR2 SYDVKM. The CDR3 coding sequence is TGTGCCAGCAGTTTACCCCCCCCCACGAGGGACAGCGATGGCTACACCTTC. It encodes CASSLPPPTRDSDGYTF.